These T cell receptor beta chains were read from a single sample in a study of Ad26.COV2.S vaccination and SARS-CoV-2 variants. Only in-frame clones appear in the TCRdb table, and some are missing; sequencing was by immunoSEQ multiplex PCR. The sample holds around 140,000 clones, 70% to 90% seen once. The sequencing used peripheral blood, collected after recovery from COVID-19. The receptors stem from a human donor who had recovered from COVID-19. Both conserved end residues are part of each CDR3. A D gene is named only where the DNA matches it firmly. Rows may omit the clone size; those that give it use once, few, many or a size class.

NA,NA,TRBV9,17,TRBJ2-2,CASSSSAAFRGTGELFF,TGTGCCAGCAGCTCGAGTGCCGCTTTCCGGGGCACCGGGGAGCTGTTTTTT
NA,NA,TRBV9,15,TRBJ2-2,CASSEGLSNTGELFF,TGTGCCAGCAGCGAGGGACTGTCGAACACCGGGGAGCTGTTTTTT
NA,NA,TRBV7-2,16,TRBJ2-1,CASSLAGGPSYNEQFF,TGTGCCAGCAGCTTAGCAGGGGGACCCTCCTACAATGAGCAGTTCTTC
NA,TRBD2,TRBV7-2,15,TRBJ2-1,CASSSLAGAYNEQFF,TGTGCCAGCAGCTCACTAGCGGGCGCTTACAATGAGCAGTTCTTC
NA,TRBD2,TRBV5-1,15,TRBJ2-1,CASSLEASGANEQFF,TGCGCCAGCAGCTTGGAGGCTAGCGGGGCCAATGAGCAGTTCTTC
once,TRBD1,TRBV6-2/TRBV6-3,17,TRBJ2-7,CASSPPPGTGGIYEQYF,TGTGCCAGCAGCCCTCCCCCCGGGACAGGGGGCATTTACGAGCAGTACTTC
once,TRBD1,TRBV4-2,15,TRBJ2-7,CASSQAGTGDYEQYF,TGTGCCAGCAGCCAGGCCGGGACAGGGGACTACGAGCAGTACTTC
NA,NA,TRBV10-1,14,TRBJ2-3,CASSDPRDTDTQYF,TGCGCCAGCAGTGACCCAAGGGACACAGATACGCAGTATTTT
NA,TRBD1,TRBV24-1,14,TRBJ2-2,CATSRTGRTGELFF,TGTGCCACCAGTCGGACAGGGCGGACCGGGGAGCTGTTTTTT
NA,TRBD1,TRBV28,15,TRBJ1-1,CASSSQGAVNTEAFF,TGTGCCAGCAGTTCCCAGGGGGCGGTGAACACTGAAGCTTTCTTT
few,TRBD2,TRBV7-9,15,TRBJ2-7,CASSPIAGNSYEQYF,TGTGCCAGCAGCCCTATAGCGGGTAACTCCTACGAGCAGTACTTC
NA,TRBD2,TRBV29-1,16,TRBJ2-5,CSVRIGVAGVRKTQYF,TGCAGCGTTAGGATTGGGGTAGCGGGGGTTAGGAAGACCCAGTACTTC
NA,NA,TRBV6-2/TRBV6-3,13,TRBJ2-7,CASSYDPYDEQYF,TGTGCCAGCAGTTATGACCCATACGACGAGCAGTACTTC
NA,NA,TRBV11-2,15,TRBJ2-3,CASSLRAGSTDTQYF,TGTGCCAGCAGCTTACGTGCTGGTAGCACAGATACGCAGTATTTT